These T cell receptor beta chains were read from a single sample in a study of T cell changes during pregnancy in multiple sclerosis. Only in-frame clones appear in the TCRdb table, and some are missing; sequencing was by immunoSEQ multiplex PCR. The table shows about 59,000 clones, with roughly 88% occurring only once. This sample comprised peripheral blood, obtained in the second trimester of pregnancy. The receptor source for this set is a female donor with multiple sclerosis, enrolled in a pregnancy study. Both conserved end residues are part of each CDR3. Fields, in order: clone size, V gene, J gene, D gene, CDR3 length, CDR3 protein, CDR3 DNA. The D gene is left open where the match is weak. Clone size is shown for a subset of rows, as once, few, many or a class of expanded clone.

clone_size: -
v_call: TRBV7-9
j_call: TRBJ2-7
d_call: -
cdr3_length: 16
cdr3_aa: CASSLDPIAAGYEQYF
cdr3_nt: TGTGCCAGCAGCTTAGACCCGATAGCGGCAGGGTACGAGCAGTACTTC

clone_size: -
v_call: TRBV7-9
j_call: TRBJ1-1
d_call: TRBD1
cdr3_length: 13
cdr3_aa: CASSSTRDSEAFF
cdr3_nt: TGTGCCAGCAGCTCAACACGGGACAGTGAAGCTTTCTTT

clone_size: -
v_call: TRBV11-3
j_call: TRBJ2-1
d_call: -
cdr3_length: 13
cdr3_aa: CASSTARGNEQFF
cdr3_nt: TGTGCCAGCAGCACCGCGCGCGGGAATGAGCAGTTCTTC

clone_size: -
v_call: TRBV4-3
j_call: TRBJ2-1
d_call: -
cdr3_length: 16
cdr3_aa: CASNNRYTSSYNEQFF
cdr3_nt: TGCGCCAGCAACAACAGGTATACGAGCTCCTACAATGAGCAGTTCTTC

clone_size: -
v_call: TRBV10-3
j_call: TRBJ1-1
d_call: -
cdr3_length: 17
cdr3_aa: CATRGEEAFLGNTEAFF
cdr3_nt: TGTGCCACCCGGGGTGAGGAGGCTTTCTTGGGGAACACTGAAGCTTTCTTT

clone_size: few
v_call: TRBV5-1
j_call: TRBJ2-5
d_call: -
cdr3_length: 15
cdr3_aa: CASSLGSTGQETQYF
cdr3_nt: TGCGCCAGCAGCTTGGGATCGACAGGCCAAGAGACCCAGTACTTC

clone_size: -
v_call: TRBV6-1
j_call: TRBJ2-3
d_call: TRBD2
cdr3_length: 15
cdr3_aa: CASRGTSGGGDTQYF
cdr3_nt: TGTGCCAGCAGGGGGACTAGCGGGGGGGGAGATACGCAGTATTTT

clone_size: -
v_call: TRBV4-1
j_call: TRBJ2-2
d_call: -
cdr3_length: 17
cdr3_aa: CASSQEGGPVFTGELFF
cdr3_nt: TGCGCCAGCAGCCAAGAGGGGGGGCCCGTCTTCACCGGGGAGCTGTTTTTT

clone_size: -
v_call: TRBV5-1
j_call: TRBJ2-1
d_call: TRBD2
cdr3_length: 17
cdr3_aa: CASSLPRTSGGYNEQFF
cdr3_nt: TGCGCCAGCAGCTTACCCCGGACTAGCGGAGGCTACAATGAGCAGTTCTTC

clone_size: -
v_call: TRBV6-1
j_call: TRBJ1-1
d_call: -
cdr3_length: 13
cdr3_aa: CASRDGPWTEAFF
cdr3_nt: TGTGCCAGCAGGGATGGGCCTTGGACTGAAGCTTTCTTT

clone_size: few
v_call: TRBV11-2
j_call: TRBJ2-2
d_call: -
cdr3_length: 16
cdr3_aa: CASSLRGVRLTGELFF
cdr3_nt: TGTGCCAGCAGCTTAAGGGGCGTCCGCCTCACCGGGGAGCTGTTTTTT

clone_size: -
v_call: TRBV19
j_call: TRBJ2-1
d_call: TRBD2
cdr3_length: 18
cdr3_aa: CASSIRSGLAGRYNEQFF
cdr3_nt: TGTGCCAGTAGTATTAGGTCCGGACTAGCGGGGAGATACAATGAGCAGTTCTTC

clone_size: -
v_call: TRBV19
j_call: TRBJ2-3
d_call: TRBD2
cdr3_length: 15
cdr3_aa: CASVLTSGGVGTQYF
cdr3_nt: TGTGCCAGTGTCCTGACTAGCGGGGGGGTAGGTACGCAGTATTTT

clone_size: -
v_call: TRBV30
j_call: TRBJ2-3
d_call: -
cdr3_length: 14
cdr3_aa: CAWGPRSSTDTQYF
cdr3_nt: TGTGCCTGGGGCCCAAGATCTAGCACAGATACGCAGTATTTT

clone_size: -
v_call: TRBV6-6
j_call: TRBJ1-2
d_call: TRBD1
cdr3_length: 15
cdr3_aa: CASSYSAGGVYGYTF
cdr3_nt: TGTGCCAGCAGTTACTCGGCAGGGGGCGTCTATGGCTACACCTTC

clone_size: -
v_call: TRBV5-1
j_call: TRBJ2-5
d_call: -
cdr3_length: 12
cdr3_aa: CASSNHGETQYF
cdr3_nt: TGCGCCAGCAGCAACCACGGAGAGACCCAGTACTTC

clone_size: once
v_call: TRBV30
j_call: TRBJ2-3
d_call: -
cdr3_length: 13
cdr3_aa: CVLEYPQVRPQYF
cdr3_nt: TGTGTCCTGGAATACCCCCAGGTACGGCCGCAGTATTTT

clone_size: -
v_call: TRBV10-2
j_call: TRBJ1-3
d_call: -
cdr3_length: 15
cdr3_aa: CASRSNREGGNTIYF
cdr3_nt: TGCGCCAGCAGGTCAAACAGGGAGGGTGGAAACACCATATATTTT

clone_size: -
v_call: TRBV6-5
j_call: TRBJ2-1
d_call: -
cdr3_length: 15
cdr3_aa: CASSLARRSYNEQFF
cdr3_nt: TGTGCCAGCAGTTTGGCACGCCGCTCCTACAATGAGCAGTTCTTC

clone_size: -
v_call: TRBV4-3
j_call: TRBJ1-4
d_call: -
cdr3_length: 16
cdr3_aa: CASSQFRQGGNEKLFF
cdr3_nt: TGCGCCAGCAGCCAGTTTAGGCAGGGTGGTAATGAAAAACTGTTTTTT

clone_size: once
v_call: TRBV5-1
j_call: TRBJ2-1
d_call: -
cdr3_length: 15
cdr3_aa: CASSPEASSYNEQFF
cdr3_nt: TGCGCCAGCAGTCCGGAGGCTAGCTCCTACAATGAGCAGTTCTTC

clone_size: -
v_call: TRBV5-5
j_call: TRBJ1-2
d_call: TRBD1
cdr3_length: 17
cdr3_aa: CASSFTGTVISNYGYTF
cdr3_nt: TGTGCCAGCAGCTTCACCGGGACAGTTATTTCTAACTATGGCTACACCTTC

clone_size: few
v_call: TRBV12-5
j_call: TRBJ1-3
d_call: TRBD1
cdr3_length: 16
cdr3_aa: CASGRNRGISGNTIYF
cdr3_nt: TGTGCTAGTGGCCGGAACAGGGGTATCTCTGGAAACACCATATATTTT

clone_size: -
v_call: TRBV5-1
j_call: TRBJ1-2
d_call: -
cdr3_length: 15
cdr3_aa: CASSSYRNTNYGYTF
cdr3_nt: TGCGCCAGCAGCTCCTACAGGAATACTAACTATGGCTACACCTTC

clone_size: -
v_call: TRBV7-9
j_call: TRBJ1-1
d_call: -
cdr3_length: 14
cdr3_aa: CASSLVRGNTEAFF
cdr3_nt: TGTGCCAGCAGCTTAGTAAGAGGGAACACTGAAGCTTTCTTT

clone_size: -
v_call: TRBV19
j_call: TRBJ1-2
d_call: TRBD1
cdr3_length: 14
cdr3_aa: CASSQGQGLYGYTF
cdr3_nt: TGTGCCAGTAGTCAGGGACAGGGGTTGTACGGCTACACCTTC

clone_size: -
v_call: TRBV7-2
j_call: TRBJ2-7
d_call: TRBD1
cdr3_length: 17
cdr3_aa: CASSSSHGDRGHYEQYF
cdr3_nt: TGTGCCAGCAGCTCTTCCCATGGGGACAGGGGACACTACGAGCAGTACTTC